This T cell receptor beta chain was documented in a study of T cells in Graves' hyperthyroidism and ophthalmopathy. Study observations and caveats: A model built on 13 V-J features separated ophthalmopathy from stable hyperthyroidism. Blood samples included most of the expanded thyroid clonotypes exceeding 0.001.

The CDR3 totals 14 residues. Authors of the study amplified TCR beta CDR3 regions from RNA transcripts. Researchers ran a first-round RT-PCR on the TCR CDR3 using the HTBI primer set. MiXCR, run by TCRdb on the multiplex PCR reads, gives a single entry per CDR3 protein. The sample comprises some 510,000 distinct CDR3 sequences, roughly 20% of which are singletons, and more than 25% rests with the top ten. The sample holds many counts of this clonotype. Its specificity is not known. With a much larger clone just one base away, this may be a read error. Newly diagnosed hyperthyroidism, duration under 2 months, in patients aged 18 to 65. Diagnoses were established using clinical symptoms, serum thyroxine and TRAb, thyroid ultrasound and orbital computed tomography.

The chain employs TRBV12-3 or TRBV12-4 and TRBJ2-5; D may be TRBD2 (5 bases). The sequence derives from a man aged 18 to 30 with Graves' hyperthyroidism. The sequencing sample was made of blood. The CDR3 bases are TGTGCCAACAGTCCTATAATGAGGGCGGAGACCCAGTACTTC. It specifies CANSPIMRAETQYF.